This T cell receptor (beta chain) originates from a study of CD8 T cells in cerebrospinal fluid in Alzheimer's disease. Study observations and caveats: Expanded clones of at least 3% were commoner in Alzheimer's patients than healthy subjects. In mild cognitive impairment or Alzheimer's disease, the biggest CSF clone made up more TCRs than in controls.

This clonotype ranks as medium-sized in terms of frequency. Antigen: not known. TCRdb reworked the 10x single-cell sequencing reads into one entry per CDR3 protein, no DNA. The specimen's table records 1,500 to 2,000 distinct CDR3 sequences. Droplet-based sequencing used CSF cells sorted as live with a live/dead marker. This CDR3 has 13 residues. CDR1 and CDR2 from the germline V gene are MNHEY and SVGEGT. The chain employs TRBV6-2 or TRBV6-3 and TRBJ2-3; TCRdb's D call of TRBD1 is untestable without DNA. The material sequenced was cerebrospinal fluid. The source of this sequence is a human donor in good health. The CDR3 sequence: CASSKQGGDTQYF.